Listed below are T cell receptor beta chains from one sample, sequenced in a study of T cells in localized non-small cell lung cancer. Here immunoSEQ multiplex PCR was the method, and the copy in TCRdb shows in-frame clones only, minus some. Among about 24,000 clones listed, 75% to 90% were seen once. The specimen was peripheral blood, collected before any cancer treatment. Receptor source: a man aged 40 to 70 with stage I squamous cell lung carcinoma. CDR3s include the opening cysteine and the closing phenylalanine or tryptophan. A D gene is named only where the DNA matches it firmly. Size is stated for part of the rows, as once, few or many counts, or as a class when the clone is expanded.

j_gene,d_gene,abundance,v_gene,CDR3aa,CDR3nt
TRBJ1-2,.,.,TRBV30,CAWSDQGGYTF,TGTGCCTGGAGTGATCAAGGAGGCTACACCTTC
TRBJ1-4,.,.,TRBV19,CASSSEGSANEKLFF,TGTGCCAGTAGTTCGGAGGGTAGCGCTAATGAAAAACTGTTTTTT
TRBJ1-2,TRBD1,few,TRBV10-3,CASQVTGGADYGYTF,TGTGCCTCCCAGGTAACAGGGGGCGCGGACTATGGCTACACCTTC
TRBJ1-6,.,.,TRBV19,CASSRQGYDSPLHF,TGTGCCAGTAGTCGGCAGGGGTACGATTCACCCCTCCACTTT
TRBJ2-7,.,.,TRBV2,CASSAGLRGVEQYF,TGTGCCAGCAGCGCCGGTTTAAGGGGTGTCGAGCAGTACTTC
TRBJ2-1,TRBD2,.,TRBV15,CATRSGTSGYEQFF,TGTGCCACCCGATCCGGGACTAGCGGGTATGAGCAGTTCTTC
TRBJ2-7,.,.,TRBV20-1,CSARDDDEQYF,TGCAGTGCTAGAGATGACGACGAGCAGTACTTC
TRBJ1-2,TRBD1,.,TRBV7-9,CASSRPTGVNYGYTF,TGTGCCAGCAGCCGACCGACAGGGGTTAACTATGGCTACACCTTC
TRBJ2-3,.,.,TRBV5-4,CASSLADEPSPRDTQYF,TGTGCCAGCAGCTTGGCCGACGAGCCCTCTCCTCGAGATACGCAGTATTTT
TRBJ2-1,TRBD2,.,TRBV7-2,CARPCGPGFGGTYNEQFF,TGTGCCAGGCCCTGTGGGCCTGGTTTCGGGGGGACCTACAATGAGCAGTTCTTC
TRBJ2-5,.,.,TRBV6-1,CASSGIQVGSETQYF,TGTGCCAGCAGTGGAATCCAAGTAGGGTCCGAGACCCAGTACTTC
TRBJ2-6,.,.,TRBV19,CASVGGTGANVLTF,TGTGCCTCAGTGGGGGGAACTGGGGCCAACGTCCTGACTTTC
TRBJ1-4,.,.,TRBV2,CASSPVAEEKLFF,TGTGCCAGCAGTCCGGTGGCAGAAGAGAAACTGTTTTTT
TRBJ1-2,.,.,TRBV9,CASSVEQSYGYTF,TGTGCCAGCAGCGTAGAACAATCCTATGGCTACACCTTC
TRBJ2-7,.,.,TRBV14,CASSQAEGHRPRSYEQYF,TGTGCCAGCAGCCAGGCGGAAGGACATCGGCCCCGCTCCTACGAGCAGTACTTC
TRBJ2-7,TRBD1,.,TRBV15,CATSRGEGAPDYEQYF,TGTGCCACCAGCAGAGGCGAGGGGGCCCCTGACTACGAGCAGTACTTC
TRBJ1-2,.,.,TRBV7-2,CASSSLGVLGGYTF,TGTGCCAGCAGCTCGCTGGGGGTACTAGGTGGCTACACCTTC
TRBJ2-2,.,.,TRBV6-6,CASSSGGELFF,TGTGCCAGCAGTTCGGGGGGGGAGCTGTTTTTT
TRBJ2-3,TRBD2,.,TRBV7-2,CASSLRTSGGFTDTQYF,TGTGCCAGCAGCTTAAGGACTAGCGGGGGTTTCACAGATACGCAGTATTTT
TRBJ2-1,.,.,TRBV18,CASSRDRGGINEQFF,TGTGCCAGCTCAAGAGACAGGGGAGGGATCAATGAGCAGTTCTTC
TRBJ2-6,.,.,TRBV2,CASSDRSGANVLTF,TGTGCCAGCAGTGATAGGTCCGGGGCCAACGTCCTGACTTTC
TRBJ2-1,.,.,TRBV5-4,CASSLVGRSSYNEQFF,TGTGCCAGCAGCTTGGTAGGTCGGAGCTCCTACAATGAGCAGTTCTTC
TRBJ1-5,.,few,TRBV7-6,CASSLAQNQPQHF,TGTGCCAGCAGCTTAGCACAGAATCAGCCCCAGCATTTT
TRBJ2-3,TRBD2,once,TRBV7-2,CASTPTSGEDTQYF,TGTGCCAGCACGCCGACTAGCGGGGAAGATACGCAGTATTTT
TRBJ2-7,.,.,TRBV19,CASSIVGRSSYEQYF,TGTGCCAGTAGTATAGTAGGACGGTCGTCCTACGAGCAGTACTTC
TRBJ2-1,.,.,TRBV5-1,CASSLGQGGPYNEQFF,TGCGCCAGCAGCTTGGGCCAGGGGGGCCCCTACAATGAGCAGTTCTTC
TRBJ1-4,.,once,TRBV11-2,CASSLEALNEKLFF,TGTGCCAGCAGCTTAGAAGCGCTTAATGAAAAACTGTTTTTT
TRBJ2-2,.,.,TRBV5-6,CASRTWETGELFF,TGTGCCAGCCGTACCTGGGAGACCGGGGAGCTGTTTTTT
TRBJ2-7,TRBD1,once,TRBV4-3,CASSRGTGPYEQYF,TGCGCCAGCAGCCGCGGGACAGGCCCCTACGAGCAGTACTTC
TRBJ2-7,TRBD1,.,TRBV7-6,CASSRDSSYEQYF,TGTGCCAGCAGCCGGGACAGCTCCTACGAGCAGTACTTC
TRBJ2-2,.,.,TRBV15,CATSRDGGAVSGELFF,TGTGCCACCAGCAGAGATGGGGGGGCGGTATCCGGGGAGCTGTTTTTT
TRBJ1-2,TRBD1,.,TRBV27,CASRPDRGNYGYTF,TGTGCCAGCAGACCAGACAGGGGCAACTATGGCTACACCTTC
TRBJ1-2,TRBD1,.,TRBV6-1,CASTLTGTNYGYTF,TGTGCCAGCACCCTGACAGGGACTAACTATGGCTACACCTTC
TRBJ1-2,.,.,TRBV27,CASSFAGARGYTF,TGTGCCAGCAGTTTTGCAGGGGCCCGGGGCTACACCTTC
TRBJ1-2,.,.,TRBV11-2,CASSLGGKGYGYTF,TGTGCCAGCAGCTTAGGGGGGAAGGGCTATGGCTACACCTTC
TRBJ1-6,.,.,TRBV20-1,CSASREGPLHF,TGCAGTGCCTCGAGAGAGGGACCCCTCCACTTT
TRBJ2-5,.,once,TRBV27,CASSSRVHQETQYF,TGTGCCAGCAGTTCCAGGGTCCACCAAGAGACCCAGTACTTC
TRBJ1-1,TRBD1,.,TRBV5-6,CASSFGPRPGQTEAFF,TGTGCCAGCAGCTTCGGCCCCAGACCGGGACAGACTGAAGCTTTCTTT
TRBJ2-3,.,.,TRBV18,CASSPQAGPSTDTQYF,TGTGCCAGCTCACCACAGGCAGGACCTAGCACAGATACGCAGTATTTT